The next 24 T cell receptor beta chains were all read from a single sample in a study of T cell responses to AZD1222 COVID-19 vaccine. The repertoire was sequenced with immunoSEQ multiplex PCR; TCRdb's copy has only in-frame clones and lacks some. This sample carries tens of thousands of clones, around nine tenths of them seen once, and the ten largest clones take around 3.9%. Sequencing was performed on peripheral blood, taken on day 0 of AZD1222 vaccination. These receptors originate from an adult in good health.

This clone has a handful of counts. The chain carries TRBV12-3 or TRBV12-4 and TRBJ2-7; D gene unclear. The V gene lost 6 bases and the J gene lost 1 base, with 10 bases spanning the gap. The CDR3 consists of 13 residues. The CDR3: CASRRTVSYEQYF. The CDR3 bases are TGTGCCAGCAGACGGACGGTATCCTACGAGCAGTACTTC.

The V and J genes are TRBV19 and TRBJ1-4; the D is unclear. Germline V CDR1 and CDR2: LNHDA, SQIVND (reference sequence). The CDR3 is made up of 16 amino acids. The V gene lost 6 bases and the J gene lost 0 bases, with 14 bases spanning the gap. The CDR3 nucleotides are TGTGCCAGTAGATCGCGAGGTGGGACAACTAATGAAAAACTGTTTTTT. Translated: CASRSRGGTTNEKLFF.

V usage is TRBV27 and J usage is TRBJ1-1; TRBD1 agrees at 9 bases. The trim removed 3 bases at V and 0 bases at J, leaving 11 bases unmatched. In germline, CDR1 is MNHEY, CDR2 SMNVEV (reference sequence). CDR3 length equals 18 residues. The CDR3 here is CASSFSVPGQGLNTEAFF. Written as DNA, the CDR3 is TGTGCCAGCAGTTTCTCCGTCCCGGGACAGGGATTGAACACTGAAGCTTTCTTT.

The V gene is TRBV7-3, the J gene TRBJ1-6, with 9 nucleotides matching TRBD1. CDR1 SGHTA and CDR2 FQGTGA come from the germline V gene. V was pared by 2 bases and J by 6 bases, with 2 bases of the junction left unmatched. The CDR3 runs to 15 residues. CDR3 residues: CASSLGTGTNSPLHF. CDR3 DNA sequence: TGTGCCAGCAGCTTAGGGACAGGGACTAATTCACCCCTCCACTTT.

The rearrangement links TRBV2 to TRBJ2-1; D may be TRBD1 or TRBD2 (6 bases each). The V end was cut by 8 bases, the J end by 0 bases, with 14 bases between. Germline values: CDR1 SNHLY, CDR2 FYNNEI. The CDR3 sequence is 15 residues long. CDR3 DNA: TGTGCCAGCTCTAGAGGGGGGAGCTCCTACAATGAGCAGTTCTTC. Its translation is CASSRGGSSYNEQFF.

The rearrangement uses TRBV4-3 and TRBJ2-7; 7 bases agree with TRBD2. Germline V lookup: CDR1 LGHNA, CDR2 YSLEER. This CDR3 is 15 amino acids long. V lost 0 bases to trimming and J lost 2 bases; unmatched junction nucleotides: 4. The CDR3 protein is CASSQEASGTYEQYF. CDR3 bases: TGCGCCAGCAGCCAAGAGGCTAGCGGAACCTACGAGCAGTACTTC.

The gene calls are TRBV29-1 and TRBJ2-7, with D perhaps TRBD1 (6 bases). V was trimmed by 2 bases and J by 1 base, leaving 12 bases between them. CDR3 size: 14 residues. CDR1 SQVTM and CDR2 ANQGSEA come from the germline V gene. The CDR3 DNA follows: TGCAGCGTTGAATCAGGGGATCAATCCTACGAGCAGTACTTC. Protein sequence: CSVESGDQSYEQYF.

The gene calls are TRBV4-3 and TRBJ2-1; D is unclear. Germline CDR1 reads LGHNA; CDR2 reads YSLEER. Trimming removed 1 base from V and 5 bases from J, with 15 bases in between. This CDR3 is built from 16 residues. CDR3 sequence reads: CASSQVGLRWNNEQFF. CDR3 coding DNA: TGCGCCAGCAGCCAAGTGGGATTACGGTGGAACAATGAGCAGTTCTTC.

The gene calls are TRBV7-3 and TRBJ1-6; D gene uncertain. V lost 5 bases and J 1 base, leaving 9 bases between the germline ends. Per germline, CDR1 SGHTA and CDR2 FQGTGA. CDR3 length: 15 residues. This CDR3 reads CASSREGSYNSPLHF. The DNA for the CDR3 is TGTGCCAGCAGCCGGGAGGGATCCTATAATTCACCCCTCCACTTT.

V is TRBV19 and J is TRBJ1-5, with 8 bases that match TRBD1. The trim removed 6 bases at V and 0 bases at J, leaving 10 bases unmatched. Germline CDR1 and CDR2: LNHDA and SQIVND (reference sequence). The CDR3 has 17 amino acids. The DNA for the CDR3 is TGTGCCAGTAGGAGGCAGGGGGCCCCGGGTAGCAATCAGCCCCAGCATTTT. It encodes CASRRQGAPGSNQPQHF.

This chain connects TRBV29-1 to TRBJ1-1; D is unresolved. The germline gives CDR1 SQVTM, CDR2 ANQGSEA. Trimming shortened V by 4 bases and J by 0 bases, and 6 bases separated the two germline ends. The CDR3 length is 12 residues. DNA for the CDR3: TGCAGCGTTGCCCGGATGAACACTGAAGCTTTCTTT. Encoded protein: CSVARMNTEAFF.

The chain recombines TRBV19 with TRBJ1-5; D may be TRBD1 (5 bases). Germline V gives CDR1 LNHDA, CDR2 SQIVND (reference sequence). The ends were cut back, 5 bases at V and 7 bases at J, with 12 bases in the middle. The CDR3 is made up of 13 amino acids. This CDR3 reads CASSVGTRQPQHF. The CDR3 nucleotides are TGTGCCAGTAGTGTTGGGACGCGGCAGCCCCAGCATTTT.

J is TRBJ1-1 and V is TRBV5-1; 7 bases fit TRBD1. Germline CDR1 reads SGHRS; CDR2 reads YFSETQ. The CDR3 length is 14 residues. V shed 4 bases, J shed 1 base, and the junction held 4 bases outside the gene matches. The CDR3 loop is CASSPGTANTEAFF. CDR3 DNA: TGCGCCAGCAGCCCCGGGACAGCGAACACTGAAGCTTTCTTT.

The V and J genes are TRBV6-6 and TRBJ1-6, with D perhaps TRBD1 (6 bases). The CDR3 loop spans 17 amino acids. Germline values: CDR1 MNHNY, CDR2 SVGAGI (reference sequence). Trimming shortened V by 5 bases and J by 9 bases, and 23 bases separated the two germline ends. The CDR3 sequence is CASSQTSSQGLGSPLHF. CDR3 bases: TGTGCCAGCAGTCAAACTTCGTCGCAGGGGTTGGGTTCACCCCTCCACTTT.

The chain uses TRBV5-4 and TRBJ1-6, with D perhaps matching TRBD1 (6 bases). Per germline, CDR1 SGHNT and CDR2 YYREEE (reference sequence). The CDR3 covers 16 residues. Trimming took off 4 bases at V and 2 bases at J, with 13 bases between the two ends. This CDR3 reads CASSPEDSAYNSPLHF. The CDR3 DNA sequence: TGTGCCAGCAGCCCCGAGGACAGCGCCTATAATTCACCCCTCCACTTT.

This clone was observed once. The chain employs TRBV15 and TRBJ1-5, with D hard to call. The V end was cut by 4 bases, the J end by 4 bases, with 5 bases between. Germline V gene data show CDR1 as LNHNV and CDR2 as YYDKDF (reference sequence). CDR3 length equals 12 residues. Here the CDR3 reads CATSNVNQPQHF. For the CDR3, the DNA is TGTGCCACCAGCAACGTAAATCAGCCCCAGCATTTT. Complete variable domain (other parts from reference TRBV15 and TRBJ1-5): DAMVIQNPRYQVTQFGKPVTLSCSQTLNHNVMYWYQQKSSQAPKLLFHYYDKDFNNEADTPDNFQSRRPNTSFCFLDIRSPGLGDTAMYLCATSNVNQPQHFGDGTRLSIL.

The genes are TRBV25-1 and TRBJ1-2; D is unresolved. The V and J ends lost 6 bases and 6 bases respectively, with 17 bases between them. CDR1 is MGHDK and CDR2 is SYGVNS in the germline V gene. The CDR3 covers 14 residues. The CDR3 DNA sequence: TGTGCCAGCAGCGCCCCCGGCGGAATAAATGGCTACACCTTC. It specifies CASSAPGGINGYTF.

The chain recombines TRBV6-2 or TRBV6-3 with TRBJ2-7; the match to TRBD1 covers 7 bases. Germline V gene data show CDR1 as MNHEY and CDR2 as SVGEGT. CDR3 length: 15 residues. V shed 2 bases, J shed 3 bases, and the junction held 7 bases outside the gene matches. The CDR3 sequence is CASSYLGQSYYEQYF. The DNA of the CDR3 is TGTGCCAGCAGTTACCTGGGACAGAGCTACTACGAGCAGTACTTC.

This chain uses TRBV6-1 with TRBJ2-2; 9 bases fit TRBD2. Trimming cost V 3 bases and J 5 bases; bases outside gene matches: 7. The germline V gene encodes CDR1 MNHNS and CDR2 SASEGT. The CDR3 length is 16 residues. The CDR3 is CASSDGRGGRTGELFF. CDR3 sequence (DNA): TGTGCCAGCAGTGATGGGCGGGGGGGCCGGACCGGGGAGCTGTTTTTT.

The J gene is TRBJ1-6, the V gene TRBV19; 7 bases are shared with TRBD1. The CDR3 is 16 residues long. Per germline, CDR1 LNHDA and CDR2 SQIVND (reference sequence). Trimming cost V 5 bases and J 5 bases; bases outside gene matches: 9. Written as DNA, the CDR3 is TGTGCCAGTAGTGCGCAGGGGGGAAGGAATAATTCACCCCTCCACTTT. Translated: CASSAQGGRNNSPLHF. The full variable domain, completed using reference TRBV19 and TRBJ1-6, is DGGITQSPKYLFRKEGQNVTLSCEQNLNHDAMYWYRQDPGQGLRLIYYSQIVNDFQKGDIAEGYSVSREKKESFPLTVTSAQKNPTAFYLCASSAQGGRNNSPLHFGNGTRLTVT.

This chain connects TRBV5-5 to TRBJ2-4; TRBD1 is a possible D gene (6 bases). Trimming left V 4 bases short and J 1 base short, with 18 bases between. Germline CDR1 SGHKS, CDR2 YYEKEE (reference sequence). The CDR3 spans 17 residues. CDR3 DNA: TGTGCCAGCAGCGCAAAAGACAGGTTTATGGCCAAAAACATTCAGTACTTC. This sequence encodes CASSAKDRFMAKNIQYF. The complete variable domain, with remaining parts taken from reference TRBV5-5 and TRBJ2-4, reads DAGVTQSPTHLIKTRGQQVTLRCSPISGHKSVSWYQQVLGQGPQFIFQYYEKEERGRGNFPDRFSARQFPNYSSELNVNALLLGDSALYLCASSAKDRFMAKNIQYFGAGTRLSVL.

V gene TRBV21-1 combines with J gene TRBJ1-5; the tabulated D call, TRBD1, remains unverified against the DNA. TRBV21-1 is a known pseudogene. This CDR3 has 15 residues. CDR3 region: CASSQRDREIQPQHF. In DNA, the CDR3 is TGTGCCAGCAGCCAGAGGGACAGGGAAATTCAGCCCCAGCATTTT.

This chain connects TRBV6-2 or TRBV6-3 to TRBJ1-1; tentative D call: TRBD1 (5 bases). The CDR3 is made up of 15 amino acids. The V gene's germline CDR1 is MNHEY and CDR2 SVGEGT. Trimming removed 1 base from V and 3 bases from J, with 12 bases in between. CDR3 region: CASSYWDPVHTEAFF. The CDR3 bases are TGTGCCAGCAGTTACTGGGACCCCGTTCACACTGAAGCTTTCTTT.

The chain employs TRBV27 and TRBJ2-7, with TRBD1 matching over 8 bases. CDR3 length equals 14 residues. V shed 8 bases, J shed 6 bases, and the junction held 12 bases outside the gene matches. Germline lookup yields CDR1 MNHEY and CDR2 SMNVEV (reference sequence). The CDR3 coding sequence is TGTGCCAGCGCCCTCGACAGGGGCCTCTTCGAGCAGTACTTC. Protein: CASALDRGLFEQYF.